This T cell receptor beta chain was recorded in a study of blood T cells in healthy people across ages. The use of a sample-barcoded 5' primer and a J-beta primer mix characterized a second PCR of about 7 to 12 cycles. TCRdb independently ran MiXCR on the 5' RACE reads; one entry per CDR3 protein. The table records about 540,000 distinct CDR3 sequences, about 25% of them present only once. The CDR3 totals 12 residues. The V end lost 4 bases, the J end lost 8 bases, and 11 bases lay between the germline ends. These same records also appear under a second study, on T cells of mothers and their children.

This chain links TRBV12-3 or TRBV12-4 with TRBJ1-1; D is unresolved. The sequenced sample consisted of blood. This TCR derives from a boy younger than 18 in good health. The CDR3 sequence is CASSSGLGEAFF. The CDR3 nucleotides read TGTGCCAGCAGTTCAGGACTGGGGGAAGCTTTCTTT.